In its sample, the clone carrying this T cell receptor beta chain was seen a few times. Its specificity is unknown. These data originate in a study of T cells after yellow fever vaccination. Study results and caveats: Weaker overall was a secondary response that nonetheless peaked faster, on day 5 versus 15. Researchers cautioned that FACS-sorted repertoires could harbor abundant clonotypes contaminating from the bulk population. Overall, a small share of clonotypes was seen in both CD4 and CD8 compartments.

Researchers made TCR cDNA using 5'RACE template switching, and this step added a universal primer site and UMIs. MiXCR, applied by TCRdb to the 5' RACE reads, yields one record per CDR3 protein. The table records just under 600,000 distinct CDR3 sequences, approximately 13% of them present only once. The germline CDR1 and CDR2 sequences are DFQATT and SNEGSKA (reference sequence). CDR3 length equals 15 residues. The V segment lost 5 bases and the J segment 5 bases; nucleotides outside the gene matches: 11. The chain combines TRBV20-1 with TRBJ2-3; TRBD2 aligns across 9 bases. Source: PBMCs, taken on the day of the yellow fever booster vaccination. The sequence derives from a man in his thirties or forties who received the YFV17D yellow fever vaccine. CDR3 sequence: CSARAGGVGGDTQYF. CDR3 DNA sequence: TGCAGTGCTCGGGCGGGAGGGGTAGGTGGAGATACGCAGTATTTT.